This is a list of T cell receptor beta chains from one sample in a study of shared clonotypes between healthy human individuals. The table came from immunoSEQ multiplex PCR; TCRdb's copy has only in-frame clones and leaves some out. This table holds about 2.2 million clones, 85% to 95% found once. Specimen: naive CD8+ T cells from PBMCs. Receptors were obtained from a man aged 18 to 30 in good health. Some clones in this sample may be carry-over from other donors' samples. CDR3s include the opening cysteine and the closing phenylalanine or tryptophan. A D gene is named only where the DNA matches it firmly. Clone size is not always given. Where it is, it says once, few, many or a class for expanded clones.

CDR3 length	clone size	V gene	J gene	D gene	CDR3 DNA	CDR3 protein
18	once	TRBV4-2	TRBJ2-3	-	TGTGCCAGCAGCCAAGATTCTTCCCGACGCGTTATAGGAGATACGCAGTATTTT	CASSQDSSRRVIGDTQYF
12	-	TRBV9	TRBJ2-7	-	TGTGCCAGCAGCGCCCCCAGGACCGAGCAGTACTTC	CASSAPRTEQYF
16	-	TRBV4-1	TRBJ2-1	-	TGCGCCAGCAGCCAAGCAAGTGGTCGGCCGGGGAATGAGCAGTTCTTC	CASSQASGRPGNEQFF
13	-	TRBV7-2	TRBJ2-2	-	TGTGCCAGCAGCCACTCAAACACCGGGGAGCTGTTTTTT	CASSHSNTGELFF
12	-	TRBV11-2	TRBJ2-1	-	TGTGCCAGCAGCTTAGGGTGGAATGAGCAGTTCTTC	CASSLGWNEQFF
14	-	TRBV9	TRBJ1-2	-	TGTGCCAGCAGCTCGGGCCTTAACCAGGAGGGCTACACCTTC	CASSSGLNQEGYTF
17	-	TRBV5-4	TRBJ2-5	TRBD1	TGTGCCAGCAGCTTGGAAGGGACAGGGGACCACCAAGAGACCCAGTACTTC	CASSLEGTGDHQETQYF
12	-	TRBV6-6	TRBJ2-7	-	TGTGCCAGCAGTTACGGTGTTTACGAGCAGTACTTC	CASSYGVYEQYF
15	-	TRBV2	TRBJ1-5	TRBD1	TGTGCCAGCAGTCCGGACAGGGGGCCCGTTCAGCCCCAGCATTTT	CASSPDRGPVQPQHF
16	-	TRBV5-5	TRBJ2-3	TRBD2	TGTGCCAGCAGCGGCGCGGGAGCGGGAGTGGTAGATACGCAGTATTTT	CASSGAGAGVVDTQYF
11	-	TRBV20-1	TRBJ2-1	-	TGCAGTGCTAGACCCGGAGGGGACCAGTTCTTC	CSARPGGDQFF
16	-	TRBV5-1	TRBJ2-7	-	TGCGCCAGCAGCTTGGGTCTGCGCAGTCAAACCTACGAGCAGTACTTC	CASSLGLRSQTYEQYF
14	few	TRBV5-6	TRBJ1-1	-	TGTGCCAGCGGTCGAGAGGGAGGAGGGTCTGAAGCTTTCTTT	CASGREGGGSEAFF
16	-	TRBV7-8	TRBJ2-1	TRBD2	TGTGCCAGCAGCTTTACTAGCGGAGTCTCCTACAATGAGCAGTTCTTC	CASSFTSGVSYNEQFF
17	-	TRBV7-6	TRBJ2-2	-	TGTGCCAGCAGCACCAGGAAACAGGATTCGAACACCGGGGAGCTGTTTTTT	CASSTRKQDSNTGELFF
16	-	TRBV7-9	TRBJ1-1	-	TGTGCCAGCACCCTCTGGATTGAGGACAGAAACACTGAAGCTTTCTTT	CASTLWIEDRNTEAFF
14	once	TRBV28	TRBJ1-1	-	TGTGCCAGCAGAATACTGTGGGGGTCCACTGAAGCTTTCTTT	CASRILWGSTEAFF
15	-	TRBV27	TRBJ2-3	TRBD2	TGTGCCAGCTGCGGCCTACGGGAGGGCACAGATACGCAGTATTTT	CASCGLREGTDTQYF
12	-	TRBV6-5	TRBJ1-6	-	TGTGCCAGCAGTTACGCGAAGGACAGCGTCGACTTT	CASSYAKDSVDF
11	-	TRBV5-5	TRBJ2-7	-	TGTGCCAGCAGCTCCCGATACGAGCAGTACTTC	CASSSRYEQYF
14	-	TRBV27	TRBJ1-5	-	TGTGCCAGCAGGCCGGTCAACGGGGTTCAGCCCCAGCATTTT	CASRPVNGVQPQHF
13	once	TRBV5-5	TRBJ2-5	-	TGTGCCAGCAGCTTGTATTGGGGGGAGACCCAGTACTTC	CASSLYWGETQYF
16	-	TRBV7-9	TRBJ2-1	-	TGTGCCAGCACCGAGGGGGCGGGAGTTAGGTACAATGAGCAGTTCTTC	CASTEGAGVRYNEQFF
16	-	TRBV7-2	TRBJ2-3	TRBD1	TGTGCCAGCAGCTCCCGGACAGGGGCACACACAGATACGCAGTATTTT	CASSSRTGAHTDTQYF
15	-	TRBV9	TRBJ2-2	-	TGTGCCAGCAGCGTAGTGGCGGGAAGCACCGGGGAGCTGTTTTTT	CASSVVAGSTGELFF
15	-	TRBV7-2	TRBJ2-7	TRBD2	TGTGCCAGCAGCCTGGCGAGCGGGAGCTCCTACGAGCAGTACTTC	CASSLASGSSYEQYF
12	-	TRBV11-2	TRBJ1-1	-	TGTGCCAGCAGCTTACGGGTCACTGAAGCTTTCTTT	CASSLRVTEAFF
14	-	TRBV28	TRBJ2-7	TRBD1	TGTGCCAGCAGAGGACAGGGAAGCTACTACGAGCAGTACTTC	CASRGQGSYYEQYF
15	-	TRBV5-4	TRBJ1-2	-	TGTGCCAGCAGCTCCGCCGAGTGGGGGTTTGTAGGCTACACCTTC	CASSSAEWGFVGYTF
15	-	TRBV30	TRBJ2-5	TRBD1	TGTGCCTGGAACGACAGGGCCCGGAGCCAAGAGACCCAGTACTTC	CAWNDRARSQETQYF
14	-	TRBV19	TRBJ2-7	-	TGTGCCAGTAGTATACGGAGCAGGGCCTCCGAGCAGTACTTC	CASSIRSRASEQYF
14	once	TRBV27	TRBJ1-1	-	TGTGCCAGCAGTTTATGGGGTCTGAACACTGAAGCTTTCTTT	CASSLWGLNTEAFF